This T cell receptor beta chain was captured by sequencing in a study of siplizumab effects on memory and regulatory T cells. There are 15 residues in the CDR3. The germline V gene has CDR1 SGHTA and CDR2 FQGTGA. V was pared by 2 bases and J by 4 bases, with 14 bases between. Method: immunoSEQ multiplex PCR; TCRdb's copy keeps in-frame clones and lacks some. The data show about 120,000 clones, roughly 95% seen once. The V gene is TRBV7-3, the J gene TRBJ1-2, with a weak D call TRBD1 (6 bases). This clonotype originated in a human donor in good health. What was sequenced was non-Treg CD4+ T cells sorted from blood. CDR3 protein: CASSLADTGSYGYTF. The DNA of the CDR3 is TGTGCCAGCAGCTTAGCGGATACAGGGTCCTATGGCTACACCTTC.